The 21 T cell receptor beta chains below were found in one sample sequenced in a study of PD-1 blockade in classical Hodgkin lymphoma. Assay used: immunoSEQ multiplex PCR; TCRdb lists only in-frame clones, some missing. The sample holds about 31,000 clones, around 71% seen once. Brentuximab vedotin exposure varied, and every patient relapsed after autologous stem cell transplantation. Sequenced material: peripheral blood mononuclear cells (PBMCs), taken before the second cycle of nivolumab. These receptors were collected from a human donor with classical Hodgkin lymphoma.

This clone has a handful of counts. V is TRBV15 and J is TRBJ1-5; D gene ambiguous. The CDR3 length is 14 residues. The ends were cut back, 0 bases at V and 1 base at J, with 4 bases in the middle. From germline, CDR1 is LNHNV and CDR2 YYDKDF (reference sequence). The CDR3 DNA reads as TGTGCCACCAGCAGAGAACAGAGCAATCAGCCCCAGCATTTT. Its translation is CATSREQSNQPQHF.

This sequence joins TRBV5-8 and TRBJ2-1; 7 bases fit TRBD1. This CDR3 is 16 amino acids long. V lost 0 bases, J lost 3 bases, and 6 bases stayed unmatched. Germline loops: CDR1 SGHTS, CDR2 YDEGEE. As DNA, the CDR3 is TGTGCCAGCAGCTTGGGACAGGGTGTGGACTACAATGAGCAGTTCTTC. Its translation: CASSLGQGVDYNEQFF.

Comment on this clone: In the same sample, other DNA sequences code for this CDR3. J is TRBJ1-4 and V is TRBV18; 10 bases match TRBD1. The CDR3 sequence is 14 residues long. V lost 3 bases to trimming and J lost 5 bases; unmatched junction nucleotides: 0. Looked up from germline, CDR1 is KGHSH and CDR2 is LQKENI. The CDR3 sequence: CASSPGQGNEKLFF. The CDR3 bases are TGTGCCAGCTCACCGGGACAGGGGAATGAAAAACTGTTTTTT. The full variable domain, rest sourced from reference TRBV18 and TRBJ1-4, is NAGVMQNPRHLVRRRGQEARLRCSPMKGHSHVYWYRQLPEEGLKFMVYLQKENIIDESGMPKERFSAEFPKEGPSILRIQQVVRGDSAAYFCASSPGQGNEKLFFGSGTQLSVL.

The chain recombines TRBV6-5 with TRBJ1-4; D is possibly TRBD1 (6 bases). V lost 9 bases, J lost 8 bases, and 22 bases lay in between. Germline-derived CDR1 and CDR2 are MNHEY and SVGAGI. The CDR3 consists of 15 residues. This CDR3 is CASSTGLGAREKLFF. In DNA, the CDR3 is TGTGCCAGTTCGACAGGTCTAGGGGCCAGGGAAAAACTGTTTTTT.

This chain joins TRBV4-1 and TRBJ1-5; the D is unclear. The V gene's germline CDR1 is MGHRA and CDR2 YSYEKL. Between the trimmed V and J ends, which lost 0 bases and 4 bases, there was a span of 10 bases. CDR3 length: 15 residues. CDR3 protein: CASSQDGSQNQPQHF. The CDR3 DNA sequence: TGCGCCAGCAGCCAAGATGGTAGTCAAAATCAGCCCCAGCATTTT.

V and J are TRBV5-1 and TRBJ2-2; 9 bases are a match to TRBD2. This CDR3 spans 16 amino acids. V shed 2 bases and J 4 bases; nucleotides not matched to a gene: 6. Germline V gene lookup returns CDR1 SGHRS and CDR2 YFSETQ. CDR3 DNA sequence: TGCGCCAGCAGCTTTCTAGCGGGACTTACCACCGGGGAGCTGTTTTTT. Translating gives CASSFLAGLTTGELFF.

The rearrangement joins TRBV5-6 to TRBJ2-5; TRBD1 matches 7 bases. Germline V gene sequence: CDR1 SGHDT, CDR2 YYEEEE. The V segment lost 3 bases and the J segment 9 bases; nucleotides outside the gene matches: 14. This CDR3 is built from 15 residues. CDR3 DNA: TGTGCCAGCAGCTACACAGGGGTCTTTGAGGAGGCCCAGTACTTC. It translates to CASSYTGVFEEAQYF.

This clone appeared a few times. CDR3 region: CASSSWEVKGYEQYF. The DNA for the CDR3 is TGTGCCAGCAGCTCCTGGGAGGTTAAAGGCTACGAGCAGTACTTC. V and J are TRBV7-9 and TRBJ2-7; perhaps TRBD2 as D (6 bases). Germline assignment: CDR1 SEHNR and CDR2 FQNEAQ (reference sequence). The germline V and J ends were trimmed by 4 bases and 3 bases, with 16 bases remaining between them. CDR3 length equals 15 residues.

V gene TRBV28 combines with J gene TRBJ1-4; D unresolved. This CDR3 comprises 18 residues. Germline CDR1 reads MDHEN; CDR2 reads SYDVKM. V was shortened by 4 bases and J by 1 base, with 19 bases between the two germline ends. As DNA, the CDR3 is TGTGCCAGCAGTTCTCCTGTGGGAGGTGGGAGAACTAATGAAAAACTGTTTTTT. It codes for CASSSPVGGGRTNEKLFF. The full variable domain, rest sourced from reference TRBV28 and TRBJ1-4, is DVKVTQSSRYLVKRTGEKVFLECVQDMDHENMFWYRQDPGLGLRLIYFSYDVKMKEKGDIPEGYSVSREKKERFSLILESASTNQTSMYLCASSSPVGGGRTNEKLFFGSGTQLSVL.

Judged by abundance, this clone is large. The chain joins TRBV27 to TRBJ2-7; tentative D call: TRBD1 (6 bases). Trimming left V 5 bases short and J 1 base short, with 9 bases between. This CDR3 has 13 amino acids. Per the germline V gene, CDR1 is MNHEY and CDR2 is SMNVEV (reference sequence). CDR3 nucleotides: TGTGCCAGCAGTACAGGGACATCCTACGAGCAGTACTTC. Encoded protein: CASSTGTSYEQYF.

The CDR3 is CSVAAGNTEAFF. As DNA, the CDR3 is TGCAGCGTTGCCGCAGGGAACACTGAAGCTTTCTTT. V gene TRBV29-1 combines with J gene TRBJ1-1; D is unclear. Deletions cut 4 bases from V and 1 base from J, with 7 bases between. The CDR3 is 12 amino acids. CDR1 SQVTM and CDR2 ANQGSEA come from the germline V gene.

This sequence joins TRBV5-1 and TRBJ2-1, with D possibly matching TRBD2 (5 bases). The CDR3 sequence is 15 residues long. Germline V lookup: CDR1 SGHRS, CDR2 YFSETQ. Trimming cost V 1 base and J 6 bases, with 14 bases left between them. This CDR3 reads CASSLLRERRNEQFF. The CDR3, as DNA: TGCGCCAGCAGCTTGCTCCGGGAACGACGCAATGAGCAGTTCTTC. Filled out from reference TRBV5-1 and TRBJ2-1, the complete variable domain reads KAGVTQTPRYLIKTRGQQVTLSCSPISGHRSVSWYQQTPGQGLQFLFEYFSETQRNKGNFPGRFSGRQFSNSRSEMNVSTLELGDSALYLCASSLLRERRNEQFFGPGTRLTVL.

The V and J genes are TRBV6-1 and TRBJ2-5; 9 bases are a match to TRBD2. The CDR3 has 16 amino acids. CDR1 and CDR2 from the germline V gene are MNHNS and SASEGT. Trimming cost V 4 bases and J 0 bases; bases outside gene matches: 6. The CDR3 spells CASSGRSGGNQETQYF. CDR3 DNA sequence: TGTGCCAGCAGTGGCCGGAGCGGGGGGAACCAAGAGACCCAGTACTTC.

The chain employs TRBV5-1 and TRBJ2-7, with D tentatively TRBD1 (5 bases). Germline V lookup: CDR1 SGHRS, CDR2 YFSETQ. V lost 2 bases and J lost 2, with 14 bases in between. This CDR3 has 15 amino acids. Written as DNA, the CDR3 is TGCGCCAGCAGCTTCTTGAAACAGGCTGCCTACGAGCAGTACTTC. Residues: CASSFLKQAAYEQYF.

This chain uses TRBV5-6 with TRBJ2-1; D is tentatively TRBD1 or TRBD2 (5 bases each). The CDR3 contains 14 residues. Germline CDR1 SGHDT, CDR2 YYEEEE. The V end was cut by 0 bases, the J end by 8 bases, with 12 bases between. CDR3 region: CASSLGGNVDEQFF. For the CDR3, the DNA is TGTGCCAGCAGCTTGGGGGGGAACGTCGATGAGCAGTTCTTC.

This rearrangement joins TRBV7-9 to TRBJ2-7, with D maybe TRBD1 (6 bases). Between the trimmed V and J ends, which lost 4 bases and 5 bases, there was a span of 18 bases. The CDR3 runs 15 residues. The V gene's germline CDR1 is SEHNR and CDR2 FQNEAQ (reference sequence). The CDR3 reads CASSSGQTLGDEQYF. The CDR3 DNA reads TGTGCCAGCAGCTCCGGACAGACTCTCGGGGACGAGCAGTACTTC.

This clone has only a few counts. This chain links TRBV4-1 with TRBJ1-2; D remains ambiguous. This CDR3 is 15 amino acids long. The V end was cut by 0 bases, the J end by 4 bases, with 12 bases between. Germline-derived CDR1 and CDR2 are MGHRA and YSYEKL. In nucleotides, the CDR3 is TGCGCCAGCAGCCAAGAGAGTACAGTAGGCTATGGCTACACCTTC. It translates to CASSQESTVGYGYTF.

The CDR3 here is CAWSSGVLTNEKLFF. DNA for the CDR3: TGTGCCTGGAGCTCAGGAGTTTTAACTAATGAAAAACTGTTTTTT. The chain carries TRBV30 and TRBJ1-4; D not certain. Germline V gene sequence: CDR1 GTSNPN, CDR2 SVGIG (reference sequence). The CDR3 runs 15 residues. V lost 3 bases and J 1 base, leaving 12 bases between the germline ends.

V usage is TRBV27 and J usage is TRBJ2-7; 7 bases agree with TRBD1. Unmatched junction bases numbered 9, after V lost 5 bases and J lost 2 bases. Germline V gene lookup returns CDR1 MNHEY and CDR2 SMNVEV (reference sequence). The CDR3 is 15 amino acids. CDR3 nucleotides: TGTGCCAGCAGTCAGAGGAGAGGGGGCCCCTACGAGCAGTACTTC. Amino acid sequence: CASSQRRGGPYEQYF.

The J gene is TRBJ2-1, the V gene TRBV2, with 12 bases that match TRBD2. The CDR3 consists of 15 residues. With 4 bases clipped from V and 4 bases from J, the junction kept 2 bases outside the gene matches. Germline-derived CDR1 and CDR2 are SNHLY and FYNNEI. The CDR3 region has the DNA TGTGCCAGCAGTGGTCTAGCGGGGGGGTACAATGAGCAGTTCTTC. Translation: CASSGLAGGYNEQFF.

This clone was seen only a few times. The CDR3 nucleotides read TGTGCCAGCTATCCAGGGTCTGGGGCCAACGTCCTGACTTTC. Amino acids: CASYPGSGANVLTF. J is TRBJ2-6 and V is TRBV27; weak D call: TRBD1 (5 bases). This CDR3 region has 14 residues. V dropped 8 bases and J dropped 1 base, with 9 bases sitting between them. Germline loops: CDR1 MNHEY, CDR2 SMNVEV (reference sequence).